This T cell receptor (beta chain) was captured in a study of blood T cells in healthy people across ages. V lost 6 bases, J lost 2 bases, and 3 bases stayed unmatched. Germline values: CDR1 SQVTM, CDR2 ANQGSEA. The CDR3 covers 12 residues. The authors ran a second PCR of 7 to 11 cycles using a sample-barcoded 5' primer and a J-beta primer mix. From the 5' RACE reads, TCRdb called clonotypes with MiXCR, one entry per CDR3 protein. The sample contains 1,800,000 or so distinct CDR3 sequences, 35% to 50% of which appear only once. In its sample, this clonotype was seen many times. This clonotype was obtained from a human donor in good health. The sample taken for sequencing was blood. This chain uses TRBV29-1 with TRBJ1-1; 7 bases fit TRBD1. DNA for the CDR3: TGCAGCGTGGGGACAGCCAACACTGAAGCTTTCTTT. This codes for CSVGTANTEAFF.